A single sample is the source of the 14 T cell receptor beta chains below, sequenced in a study of blood T cells in healthy people across ages. It was with a sample-barcoded 5' primer and a J-beta primer mix that a second PCR of roughly 7 to 12 cycles was run. TCRdb re-called the 5' RACE reads through MiXCR, storing one row per CDR3 protein. The sample includes about 1.4 million distinct CDR3 sequences, approximately 63% seen only once; the top ten take over 5.5%. Input material: blood. Source of these receptors: a man between 18 and 29 years old in good health.

V is TRBV2 and J is TRBJ2-1, with D unclear. The V gene lost 2 bases and the J gene lost 8 bases, with 16 bases spanning the gap. This CDR3 region has 15 residues. Germline V gene data show CDR1 as SNHLY and CDR2 as FYNNEI. As DNA, the CDR3 is TGTGCCAGCAGTGAATCGGCCGACCGTGTCGATGAGCAGTTCTTC. Translated, it gives CASSESADRVDEQFF.

This rearrangement joins TRBV9 to TRBJ2-3, with unresolved D. The CDR3 loop spans 12 amino acids. The germline CDR1 and CDR2 sequences are SGDLS and YYNGEE. V was cut by 6 bases and J by 5 bases, with 10 bases left in between. This CDR3 is CASTSGRDTQYF. The CDR3 bases are TGTGCCAGCACATCCGGAAGAGATACGCAGTATTTT.

This chain links TRBV5-5 with TRBJ2-1, with TRBD2 identical over 14 bases. With 0 bases clipped from V and 2 bases from J, the junction kept 1 base outside the gene matches. Germline V gives CDR1 SGHKS, CDR2 YYEKEE (reference sequence). The CDR3 extends over 17 amino acids. The CDR3 sequence: CASSLGLAGGPYNEQFF. The CDR3, as DNA: TGTGCCAGCAGCTTGGGACTAGCGGGGGGGCCCTACAATGAGCAGTTCTTC.

In this sample, this clonotype turned up once. The chain is built from TRBV5-1 and TRBJ2-7, with 9 bases that match TRBD2. J lost 3 bases, V lost 4 bases, and 5 bases had no gene match. Germline V gene lookup returns CDR1 SGHRS and CDR2 YFSETQ. This CDR3 comprises 14 residues. CDR3 loop: CASSVREGIYEQYF. DNA of the CDR3: TGCGCCAGCAGCGTGCGGGAGGGCATCTACGAGCAGTACTTC.

This clonotype has only a few counts. V is TRBV6-2 or TRBV6-3 and J is TRBJ2-3; 12 bases align to TRBD2. Germline loops: CDR1 MNHEY, CDR2 SVGEGT. Trimming removed 0 bases from V and 4 bases from J; junction bases left unmatched: 5. The CDR3 has 17 amino acids. The CDR3 bases are TGTGCCAGCAGTTACTCCCCACTAGCGGGAGGTTCAGATACGCAGTATTTT. Its protein is CASSYSPLAGGSDTQYF.

J is TRBJ1-5 and V is TRBV7-8, with D unclear. Germline loops: CDR1 SGHVS, CDR2 FQNEAQ. V lost 3 bases to trimming and J lost 9 bases, with 9 bases between them. This CDR3 spans 12 amino acids. CDR3 sequence (DNA): TGTGCCAGCAGCTTGTACCTTCGGCCCCAGCATTTT. Its protein product is CASSLYLRPQHF.

The rearrangement joins TRBV20-1 to TRBJ1-1; D unclear. V lost 1 base and J 1 base, leaving 7 bases between the germline ends. Germline V gene lookup returns CDR1 DFQATT and CDR2 SNEGSKA (reference sequence). The CDR3 totals 13 residues. For the CDR3, the DNA is TGCAGTGCTAGAGCGCCGTCGAACACTGAAGCTTTCTTT. Its translation is CSARAPSNTEAFF.

This chain connects TRBV7-2 to TRBJ2-1, with unresolved D. The V gene's germline CDR1 is SGHTA and CDR2 FQGNSA. This CDR3 has 18 amino acids. V lost 3 bases and J 4 bases, leaving 22 bases between the germline ends. In DNA, the CDR3 is TGTGCCAGCAGCTTCGGCCCTCCGGTCGGGTTTGCTTACAATGAGCAGTTCTTC. This gives the protein CASSFGPPVGFAYNEQFF.

The chain joins TRBV2 to TRBJ1-1, with D perhaps matching TRBD1 (6 bases). Germline CDR1 SNHLY, CDR2 FYNNEI. V was clipped by 11 bases and J by 0 bases, with 13 bases between them. The CDR3 covers 13 residues. CDR3 DNA: TGTGCCTGTTACAGGGATTTGAACACTGAAGCTTTCTTT. It specifies CACYRDLNTEAFF.

This clonotype was seen at least ten times. The CDR3 sequence is CASSNIRPTDLPRHGYTF. The CDR3 region has the DNA TGTGCCAGCAGCAATATCCGACCAACAGATCTTCCCCGGCATGGCTACACCTTC. This chain connects TRBV21-1 to TRBJ1-2; the D segment call TRBD1 is taken from the table without a DNA check. TRBV21-1 is annotated as a pseudogene. The CDR3 spans 18 residues.

This chain uses TRBV6-2 or TRBV6-3 with TRBJ1-5, with D perhaps TRBD1 (5 bases). Germline CDR1 and CDR2: MNHEY and SVGEGT. CDR3 length: 14 residues. The V end was cut by 2 bases, the J end by 7 bases, with 12 bases between. The CDR3 is CASSYPGNRQPQHF. In nucleotides, the CDR3 is TGTGCCAGCAGTTACCCAGGGAACCGCCAGCCCCAGCATTTT.

CDR3 in DNA: TGTGCCAGCAGTTCCACTTGGACAGGGGAGCTCGAGCAGTACTTC. This translates into CASSSTWTGELEQYF. This chain connects TRBV6-6 to TRBJ2-5, with TRBD1 identical over 9 bases. The DNA matches TRBJ2-7 better at its end, which makes the J call doubtful. Germline V gene lookup returns CDR1 MNHNY and CDR2 SVGAGI (reference sequence). There are 15 residues in the CDR3.

This clonotype was seen a single time. This sequence joins TRBV12-3 or TRBV12-4 and TRBJ2-7, with TRBD2 identical over 9 bases. CDR3 length: 14 residues. Losses at the gene ends were 6 bases for V and 6 bases for J; bases not matched to a gene: 9. This CDR3 reads CASRFSGRGAEQYF. The CDR3 DNA sequence: TGTGCCAGCAGGTTTAGCGGGAGAGGGGCCGAGCAGTACTTC.

The V call is TRBV4-1, the J call TRBJ1-4; TRBD1 agrees at 10 bases. This CDR3 contains 17 residues. The V gene end was trimmed by 0 bases and the J gene end by 8 bases; junction bases not matched to a gene: 9. The germline CDR1 and CDR2 sequences are MGHRA and YSYEKL. The CDR3 DNA reads as TGCGCCAGCAGCCAAGAGTATTTCGGGACAGGGGCCGAAAAACTGTTTTTT. Protein product: CASSQEYFGTGAEKLFF.